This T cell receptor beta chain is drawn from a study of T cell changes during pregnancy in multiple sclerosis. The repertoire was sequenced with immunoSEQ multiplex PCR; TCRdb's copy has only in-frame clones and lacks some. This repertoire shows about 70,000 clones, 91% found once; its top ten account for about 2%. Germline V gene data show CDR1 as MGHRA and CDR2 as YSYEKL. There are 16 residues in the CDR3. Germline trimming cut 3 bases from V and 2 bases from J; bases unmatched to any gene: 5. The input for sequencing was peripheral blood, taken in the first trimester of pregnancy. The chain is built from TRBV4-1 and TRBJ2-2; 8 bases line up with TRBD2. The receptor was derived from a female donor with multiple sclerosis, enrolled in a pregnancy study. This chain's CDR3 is CASSHRTSLNTGELFF. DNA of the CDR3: TGCGCCAGCAGCCACCGGACTAGCCTAAACACCGGGGAGCTGTTTTTT.